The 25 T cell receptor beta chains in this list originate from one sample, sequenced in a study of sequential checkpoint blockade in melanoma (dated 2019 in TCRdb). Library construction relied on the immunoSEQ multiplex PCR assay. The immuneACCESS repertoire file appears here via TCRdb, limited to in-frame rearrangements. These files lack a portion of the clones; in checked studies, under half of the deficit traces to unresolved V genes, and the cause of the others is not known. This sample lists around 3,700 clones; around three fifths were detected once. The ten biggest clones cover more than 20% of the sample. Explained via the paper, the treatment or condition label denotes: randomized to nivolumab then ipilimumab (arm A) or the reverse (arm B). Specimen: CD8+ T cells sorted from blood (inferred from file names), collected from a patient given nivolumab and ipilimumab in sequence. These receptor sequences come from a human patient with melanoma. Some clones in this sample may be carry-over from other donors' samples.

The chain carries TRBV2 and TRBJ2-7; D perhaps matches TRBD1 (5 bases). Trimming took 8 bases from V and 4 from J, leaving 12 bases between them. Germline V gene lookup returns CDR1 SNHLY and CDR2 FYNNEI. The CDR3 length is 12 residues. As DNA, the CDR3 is TGTGCCAGCGGGAACAGGACGTACGAGCAGTACTTC. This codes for CASGNRTYEQYF.

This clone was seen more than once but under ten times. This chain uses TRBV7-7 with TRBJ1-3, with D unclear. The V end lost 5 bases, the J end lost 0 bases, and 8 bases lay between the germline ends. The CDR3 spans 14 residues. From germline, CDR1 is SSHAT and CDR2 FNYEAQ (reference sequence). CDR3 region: CASSPGHSGNTIYF. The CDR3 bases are TGTGCCAGCAGCCCGGGTCACTCTGGAAACACCATATATTTT. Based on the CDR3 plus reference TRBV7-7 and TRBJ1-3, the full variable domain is GAGVSQSPRYKVTKRGQDVTLRCDPISSHATLYWYQQALGQGPEFLTYFNYEAQPDKSGLPSDRFSAERPEGSISTLTIQRTEQRDSAMYRCASSPGHSGNTIYFGEGSWLTVV.

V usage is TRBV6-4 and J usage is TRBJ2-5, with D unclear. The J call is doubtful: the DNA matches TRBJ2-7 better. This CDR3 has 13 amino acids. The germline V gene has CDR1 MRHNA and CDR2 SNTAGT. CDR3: CASSVGPRYEQYF. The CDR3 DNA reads TGTGCCAGCAGTGTTGGGCCAAGATACGAGCAGTACTTC.

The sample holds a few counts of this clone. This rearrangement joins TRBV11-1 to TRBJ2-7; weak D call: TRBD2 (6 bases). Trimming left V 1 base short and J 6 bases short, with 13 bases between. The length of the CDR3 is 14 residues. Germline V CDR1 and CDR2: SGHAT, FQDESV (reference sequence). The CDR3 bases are TGTGCCAGCAGCTTAGACGGGCCCGGGGGCGAGCAGTACTTC. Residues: CASSLDGPGGEQYF.

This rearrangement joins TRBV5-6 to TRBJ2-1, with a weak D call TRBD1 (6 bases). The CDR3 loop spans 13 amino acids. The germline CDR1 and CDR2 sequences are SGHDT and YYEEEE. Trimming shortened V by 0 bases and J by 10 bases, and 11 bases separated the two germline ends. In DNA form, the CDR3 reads TGTGCCAGCAGCTTGGATGGGGGCGAGGAGCAGTTCTTC. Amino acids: CASSLDGGEEQFF.

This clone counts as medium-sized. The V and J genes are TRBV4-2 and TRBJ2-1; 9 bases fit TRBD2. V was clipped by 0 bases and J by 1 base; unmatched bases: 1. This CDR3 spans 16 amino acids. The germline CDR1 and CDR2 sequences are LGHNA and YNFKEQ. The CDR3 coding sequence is TGTGCCAGCAGCCAAGATAGCGGGGGATCCTACAATGAGCAGTTCTTC. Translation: CASSQDSGGSYNEQFF.

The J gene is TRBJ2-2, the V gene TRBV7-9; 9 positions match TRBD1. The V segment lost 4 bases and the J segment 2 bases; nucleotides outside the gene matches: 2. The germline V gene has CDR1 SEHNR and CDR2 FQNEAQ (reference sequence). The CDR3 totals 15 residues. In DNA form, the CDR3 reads TGTGCCAGCAGCTCGGGACAGGGTAACACCGGGGAGCTGTTTTTT. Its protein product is CASSSGQGNTGELFF.

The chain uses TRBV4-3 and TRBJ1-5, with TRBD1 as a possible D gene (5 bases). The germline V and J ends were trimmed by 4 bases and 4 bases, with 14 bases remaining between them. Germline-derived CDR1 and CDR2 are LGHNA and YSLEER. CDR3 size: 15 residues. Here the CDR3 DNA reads TGCGCCAGCAGCCCGACAGTTTTAGGGAATCAGCCCCAGCATTTT. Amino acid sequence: CASSPTVLGNQPQHF.

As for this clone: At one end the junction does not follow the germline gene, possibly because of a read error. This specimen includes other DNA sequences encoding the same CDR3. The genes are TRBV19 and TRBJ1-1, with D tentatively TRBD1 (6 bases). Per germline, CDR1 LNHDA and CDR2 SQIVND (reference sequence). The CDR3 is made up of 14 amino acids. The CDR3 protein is CASSTTPGHPEAFF. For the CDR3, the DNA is TGTGCCAGCAGCACCACACCGGGACACCCTGAGGCTTTCTTT.

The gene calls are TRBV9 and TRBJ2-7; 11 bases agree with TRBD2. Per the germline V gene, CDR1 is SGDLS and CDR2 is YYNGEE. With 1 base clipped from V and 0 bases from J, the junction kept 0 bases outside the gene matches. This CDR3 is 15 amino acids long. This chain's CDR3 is CASSVTSGGSYEQYF. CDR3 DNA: TGTGCCAGCAGCGTAACTAGCGGGGGCTCCTACGAGCAGTACTTC.

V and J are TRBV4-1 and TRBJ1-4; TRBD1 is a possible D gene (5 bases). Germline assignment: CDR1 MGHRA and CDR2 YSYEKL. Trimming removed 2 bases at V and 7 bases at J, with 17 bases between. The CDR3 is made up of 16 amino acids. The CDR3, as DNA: TGCGCCAGCAGCCAACCTCCCGCCAGGGACTTTGAAAAACTGTTTTTT. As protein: CASSQPPARDFEKLFF.

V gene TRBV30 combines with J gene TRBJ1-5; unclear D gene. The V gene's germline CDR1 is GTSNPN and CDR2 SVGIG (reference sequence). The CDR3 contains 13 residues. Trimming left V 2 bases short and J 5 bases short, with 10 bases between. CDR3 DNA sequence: TGTGCCTGGAGTTCGGACGGGGATCAGCCCCAGCATTTT. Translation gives CAWSSDGDQPQHF.

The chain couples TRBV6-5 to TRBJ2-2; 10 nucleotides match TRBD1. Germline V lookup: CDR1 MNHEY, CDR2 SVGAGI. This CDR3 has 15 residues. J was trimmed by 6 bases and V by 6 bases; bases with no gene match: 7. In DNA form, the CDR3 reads TGTGCCAGCAGCTCCGGGACAGGGGAGGCCGGGGAGCTGTTTTTT. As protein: CASSSGTGEAGELFF.

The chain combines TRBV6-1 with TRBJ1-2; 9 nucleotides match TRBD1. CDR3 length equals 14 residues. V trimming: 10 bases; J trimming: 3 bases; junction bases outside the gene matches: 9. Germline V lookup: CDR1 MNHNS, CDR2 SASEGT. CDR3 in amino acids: CAIFTGTGYYGYTF. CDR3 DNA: TGTGCCATCTTCACCGGGACAGGGTACTATGGCTACACCTTC.

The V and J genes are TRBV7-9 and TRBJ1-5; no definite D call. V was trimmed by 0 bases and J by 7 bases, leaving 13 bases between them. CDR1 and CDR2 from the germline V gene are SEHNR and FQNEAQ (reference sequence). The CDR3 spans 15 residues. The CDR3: CASSLATERGQPQHF. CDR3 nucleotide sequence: TGTGCCAGCAGCTTAGCTACCGAGCGAGGGCAGCCCCAGCATTTT. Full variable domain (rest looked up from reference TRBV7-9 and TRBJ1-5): DTGVSQNPRHKITKRGQNVTFRCDPISEHNRLYWYRQTLGQGPEFLTYFQNEAQLEKSRLLSDRFSAERPKGSFSTLEIQRTEQGDSAMYLCASSLATERGQPQHFGDGTRLSIL.

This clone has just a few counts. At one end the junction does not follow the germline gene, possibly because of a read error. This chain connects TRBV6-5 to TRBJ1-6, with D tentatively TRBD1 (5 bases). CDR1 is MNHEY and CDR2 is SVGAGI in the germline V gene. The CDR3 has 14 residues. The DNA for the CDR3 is TGTGCCAGCAGTGAAGGGGCGGAAAATTCCCCCCTCCACTTT. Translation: CASSEGAENSPLHF.

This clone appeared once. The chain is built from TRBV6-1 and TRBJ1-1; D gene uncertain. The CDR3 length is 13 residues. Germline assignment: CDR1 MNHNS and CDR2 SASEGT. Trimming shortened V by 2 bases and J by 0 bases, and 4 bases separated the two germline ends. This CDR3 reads CASSEPVNTEAFF. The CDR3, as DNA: TGTGCCAGCAGTGAACCCGTGAACACTGAAGCTTTCTTT.

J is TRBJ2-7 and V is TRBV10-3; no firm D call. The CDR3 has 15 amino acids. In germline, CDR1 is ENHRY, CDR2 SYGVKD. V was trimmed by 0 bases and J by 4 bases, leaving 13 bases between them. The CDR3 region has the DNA TGTGCCATCAGTGAGTCTGGTGAGCCCTCGTACGAGCAGTACTTC. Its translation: CAISESGEPSYEQYF.

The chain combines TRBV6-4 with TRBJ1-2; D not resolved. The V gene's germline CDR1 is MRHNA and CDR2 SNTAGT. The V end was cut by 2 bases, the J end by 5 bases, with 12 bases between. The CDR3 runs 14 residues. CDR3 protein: CASSDGDAGYGYTF. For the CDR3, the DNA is TGTGCCAGCAGTGACGGGGATGCGGGATATGGCTACACCTTC.

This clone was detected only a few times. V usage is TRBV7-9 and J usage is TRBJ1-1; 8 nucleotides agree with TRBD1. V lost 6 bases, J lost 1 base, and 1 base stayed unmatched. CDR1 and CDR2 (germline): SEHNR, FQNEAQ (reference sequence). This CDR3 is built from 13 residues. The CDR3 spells CASRGQENTEAFF. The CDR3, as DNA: TGTGCCAGCAGGGGACAGGAGAACACTGAAGCTTTCTTT. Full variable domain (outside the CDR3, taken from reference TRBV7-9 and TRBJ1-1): DTGVSQNPRHKITKRGQNVTFRCDPISEHNRLYWYRQTLGQGPEFLTYFQNEAQLEKSRLLSDRFSAERPKGSFSTLEIQRTEQGDSAMYLCASRGQENTEAFFGQGTRLTVV.

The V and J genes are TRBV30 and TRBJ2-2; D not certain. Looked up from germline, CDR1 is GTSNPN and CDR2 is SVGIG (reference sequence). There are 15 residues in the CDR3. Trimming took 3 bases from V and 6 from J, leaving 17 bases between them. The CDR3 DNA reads TGTGCCTGGAGACAGACCAGAATGGATGCCGGGGAGCTGTTTTTT. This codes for CAWRQTRMDAGELFF.

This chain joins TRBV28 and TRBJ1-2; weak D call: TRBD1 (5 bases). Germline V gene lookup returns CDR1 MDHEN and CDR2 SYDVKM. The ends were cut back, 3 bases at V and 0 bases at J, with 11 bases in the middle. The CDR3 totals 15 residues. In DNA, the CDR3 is TGTGCCAGCAGTTTTCAAAGGGGCTCTAACTATGGCTACACCTTC. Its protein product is CASSFQRGSNYGYTF.

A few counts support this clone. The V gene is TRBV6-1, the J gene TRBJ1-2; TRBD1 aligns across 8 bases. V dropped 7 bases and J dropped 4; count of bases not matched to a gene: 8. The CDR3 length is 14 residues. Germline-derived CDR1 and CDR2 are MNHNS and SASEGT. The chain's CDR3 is CASKSTGGAYGYTF. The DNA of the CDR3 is TGTGCCAGCAAATCTACAGGGGGGGCCTATGGCTACACCTTC.

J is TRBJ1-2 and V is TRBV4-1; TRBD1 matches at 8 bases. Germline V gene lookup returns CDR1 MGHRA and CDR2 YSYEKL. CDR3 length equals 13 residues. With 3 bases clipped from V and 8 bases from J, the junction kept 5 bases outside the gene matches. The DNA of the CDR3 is TGCGCCAGCAGCCACATCGCAGGGGGCGGCTACACCTTC. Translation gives CASSHIAGGGYTF.

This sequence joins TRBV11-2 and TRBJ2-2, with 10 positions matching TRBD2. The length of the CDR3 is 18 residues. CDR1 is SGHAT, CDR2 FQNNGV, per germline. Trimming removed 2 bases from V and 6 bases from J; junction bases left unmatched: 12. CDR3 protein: CASSLFFSAGGPAGELFF. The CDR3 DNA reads TGTGCCAGCAGCTTATTTTTCTCAGCGGGGGGGCCAGCCGGGGAGCTGTTTTTT.